The text below deals with one T cell receptor (beta chain). This record belongs to a study of blood T cell repertoires in COVID-19. Study-level background: Whether acute or convalescent, the COVID-19 samples came from the United States, Italy and Spain. T cells, B-cell-depleted T cells, or PBMCs supplied cDNA or gDNA.

Only in-frame clones appear in the TCRdb table, and some are missing; sequencing was by immunoSEQ multiplex PCR. The table lists about 84,000 clones, roughly 80% of them singletons. Germline V gives CDR1 SGHRS, CDR2 YFSETQ. V shed 2 bases and J 8 bases; nucleotides not matched to a gene: 5. This CDR3 spans 13 amino acids. The TCR comes from a woman older than 75 with acute or convalescent COVID-19. The sample consisted of peripheral blood. The chain uses TRBV5-1 and TRBJ1-1; 8 nucleotides agree with TRBD1. CDR3 DNA: TGCGCCAGCAGCTTTGGGACAGGTGGGGAAGCTTTCTTT. Its protein product is CASSFGTGGEAFF.